A single sample is the source of the 5 T cell receptor beta chains below, sequenced in a study of blood T cell repertoires in COVID-19. Here immunoSEQ multiplex PCR was the method, and the copy in TCRdb shows in-frame clones only, minus some. The profile shows under 200,000 clones, approximately 90% of them singletons. The sequencing input was peripheral blood. These receptors were obtained from a man aged 55 to 69 with active or convalescent COVID-19.

This chain links TRBV6-5 with TRBJ1-2, with D uncertain. The CDR3 loop spans 16 amino acids. From germline, CDR1 is MNHEY and CDR2 SVGAGI. V was cut by 0 bases and J by 4 bases, with 15 bases left in between. As DNA, the CDR3 is TGTGCCAGCAGTTACTCCTCGGAGACTCGGGTCTATGGCTACACCTTC. Its protein is CASSYSSETRVYGYTF.

V and J are TRBV7-8 and TRBJ1-1; the match to TRBD1 covers 8 bases. Germline V gives CDR1 SGHVS, CDR2 FQNEAQ. V lost 6 bases to trimming and J lost 1 base; unmatched junction nucleotides: 7. This CDR3 region has 15 residues. CDR3 amino acids: CASSRDQGANTEAFF. The CDR3 DNA reads as TGTGCCAGCAGTAGAGATCAGGGGGCGAACACTGAAGCTTTCTTT.

This chain uses TRBV6-1 with TRBJ2-4; a weak D match, TRBD2 (5 bases). V lost 1 base, J lost 0 bases, and 10 bases lay in between. Germline CDR1 MNHNS, CDR2 SASEGT. The CDR3 is made up of 16 amino acids. CDR3 residues: CASSEGRPLAKNIQYF. CDR3 nucleotide sequence: TGTGCCAGCAGTGAAGGGAGGCCCTTAGCCAAAAACATTCAGTACTTC.

The chain has TRBV24-1 and TRBJ2-2; no firm D call. The germline V and J ends were trimmed by 2 bases and 4 bases, with 10 bases remaining between them. The germline gives CDR1 KGHDR, CDR2 SFDVKD. This CDR3 is 15 amino acids long. CDR3 bases: TGTGCCACCAGTGATTCGGCCTGGAGCACCGGGGAGCTGTTTTTT. Its protein is CATSDSAWSTGELFF.

This clone was counted a single time. The rearrangement uses TRBV7-9 and TRBJ1-1; possible D gene TRBD1, 5 bases. V was shortened by 0 bases and J by 5 bases, with 10 bases between the two germline ends. Germline V CDR1 and CDR2: SEHNR, FQNEAQ (reference sequence). The CDR3 consists of 14 residues. CDR3 sequence reads: CASSLALGGTEAFF. The CDR3 region has the DNA TGTGCCAGCAGCTTAGCGCTGGGGGGGACTGAAGCTTTCTTT.